The next 27 T cell receptor beta chains were all read from a single sample in a study. From the 5' RACE reads, TCRdb called clonotypes with MiXCR, one entry per CDR3 protein. The sample holds over 55,000 distinct CDR3 sequences, around 30% seen once. Material: tumor-infiltrating naive CD4+ T cells sorted from the breast tumor. As to subset: naive CD4+ T cells, CD4+CD45RA+CD25-. These receptors came from a female donor with breast cancer.

This clonotype was picked up a small number of times. The J gene is TRBJ1-1, the V gene TRBV27; no clear D gene. CDR3 length equals 13 residues. The V end was cut by 5 bases, the J end by 0 bases, with 7 bases between. Germline-derived CDR1 and CDR2 are MNHEY and SMNVEV (reference sequence). The CDR3 DNA follows: TGTGCCAGCAGTCCTCTTATGAACACTGAAGCTTTCTTT. Encoded protein: CASSPLMNTEAFF.

This clonotype was seen a few times. The chain couples TRBV4-1 to TRBJ2-7; D remains ambiguous. Trimming removed 2 bases from V and 4 bases from J, with 18 bases in between. The germline V gene has CDR1 MGHRA and CDR2 YSYEKL. This CDR3 region has 16 residues. The CDR3 reads CASSQFDRVVVYEQYF. CDR3 sequence (DNA): TGCGCCAGCAGCCAATTTGACCGGGTCGTAGTTTACGAGCAGTACTTC.

Worth noting for this clonotype: This may be a read error: a much more frequent sequence differs by one nucleotide. The gene calls are TRBV9 and TRBJ2-3, with 14 bases aligning to TRBD2. The CDR3 has 19 residues. The germline gives CDR1 SGDLS, CDR2 YYNGEE. The CDR3 sequence is CASSARGTSGGDSTDAQYF. The CDR3 DNA follows: TGTGCCAGCAGCGCCCGTGGGACTAGCGGGGGTGATAGCACAGATGCGCAGTATTTT.

The chain carries TRBV20-1 and TRBJ1-2; maybe TRBD1 (6 bases). Trimming cost V 5 bases and J 5 bases, with 27 bases left between them. Germline CDR1 and CDR2: DFQATT and SNEGSKA (reference sequence). The CDR3 is made up of 17 amino acids. The CDR3 is CSAEARGGQFGLYGYTF. The CDR3 nucleotides read TGCAGTGCTGAAGCAAGAGGGGGACAATTCGGGCTATATGGCTACACCTTC.

This clonotype was detected only a few times. The rearrangement joins TRBV20-1 to TRBJ2-5; D not resolved. CDR3 length equals 13 residues. Germline CDR1 and CDR2: DFQATT and SNEGSKA (reference sequence). V lost 3 bases to trimming and J lost 5 bases, with 13 bases between them. The DNA of the CDR3 is TGCAGTGCTAGCCCCGCCCGGCTGGAGACCCAGTACTTC. Its protein is CSASPARLETQYF.

The sample holds many counts of this clonotype. The chain employs TRBV5-1 and TRBJ2-1, with no clear D. The length of the CDR3 is 15 residues. V was clipped by 4 bases and J by 7 bases, with 18 bases between them. Germline V gene data show CDR1 as SGHRS and CDR2 as YFSETQ. The DNA for the CDR3 is TGCGCCAGCAGCCTGGGCAGGTGGGCTTCGAATGAGCAGTTCTTC. Translating gives CASSLGRWASNEQFF.

The V gene is TRBV20-1, the J gene TRBJ2-5; 7 bases are shared with TRBD1. With 0 bases clipped from V and 4 bases from J, the junction kept 8 bases outside the gene matches. The CDR3 is made up of 15 amino acids. Germline-derived CDR1 and CDR2 are DFQATT and SNEGSKA (reference sequence). CDR3 amino acids: CSARDGLRGRETQYF. The CDR3 DNA follows: TGCAGTGCTAGAGATGGCCTAAGGGGGCGAGAGACCCAGTACTTC.

This clonotype has a count of ten or more. J is TRBJ1-1 and V is TRBV5-1; D possibly corresponds to TRBD1 (5 bases). The length of the CDR3 is 15 residues. CDR1 and CDR2 from the germline V gene are SGHRS and YFSETQ. Deletions cut 0 bases from V and 4 bases from J, with 13 bases between. The CDR3 protein is CASSLESQDSTEAFF. CDR3 nucleotide sequence: TGCGCCAGCAGCTTGGAGAGCCAAGACAGCACTGAAGCTTTCTTT.

The chain is built from TRBV7-9 and TRBJ1-5; the match to TRBD1 covers 8 bases. The V gene end was trimmed by 1 base and the J gene end by 9 bases; junction bases not matched to a gene: 11. The CDR3 has 16 residues. Germline lookup yields CDR1 SEHNR and CDR2 FQNEAQ (reference sequence). Here the CDR3 reads CASSLEVGTGEGPQHF. In DNA, the CDR3 is TGTGCCAGCAGCTTAGAGGTTGGGACAGGCGAGGGGCCCCAGCATTTT. The full variable domain, its missing parts supplied by reference TRBV7-9 and TRBJ1-5, is DTGVSQNPRHKITKRGQNVTFRCDPISEHNRLYWYRQTLGQGPEFLTYFQNEAQLEKSRLLSDRFSAERPKGSFSTLEIQRTEQGDSAMYLCASSLEVGTGEGPQHFGDGTRLSIL.

This clonotype was counted only a few times. CDR3 region: CSASPNPGREGTQYF. The CDR3 DNA is TGCAGTGCTAGTCCCAACCCCGGACGGGAAGGGACCCAGTACTTC. The V gene is TRBV20-1, the J gene TRBJ2-5; maybe TRBD2 (5 bases). The CDR3 totals 15 residues. The germline V gene encodes CDR1 DFQATT and CDR2 SNEGSKA (reference sequence). The V and J ends lost 3 bases and 7 bases respectively, with 21 bases between them.

The V and J genes are TRBV24-1 and TRBJ2-5; tentative D call: TRBD1 (6 bases). The CDR3 has 13 amino acids. The V end was cut by 5 bases, the J end by 7 bases, with 13 bases between. Germline lookup yields CDR1 KGHDR and CDR2 SFDVKD. Here the CDR3 reads CATSGNRVGTQYF. CDR3 bases: TGTGCCACCAGTGGAAACAGGGTAGGGACCCAGTACTTC.

This clonotype was counted between two and nine times. V gene TRBV7-8 combines with J gene TRBJ1-2; TRBD1 matches 9 bases. Germline CDR1 SGHVS, CDR2 FQNEAQ. The CDR3 consists of 14 residues. V lost 5 bases and J lost 8; bases outside the gene matches: 9. The CDR3 DNA reads TGTGCCAGCAGCCGAGGACAGGGGAGTTTAGGCTACACCTTC. Amino acid sequence: CASSRGQGSLGYTF.

This clonotype was picked up many times. The chain has TRBV20-1 and TRBJ2-1, with 8 bases fitting TRBD2. The CDR3 runs 14 residues. The V gene end was trimmed by 6 bases and the J gene end by 7 bases; junction bases not matched to a gene: 11. The germline V gene has CDR1 DFQATT and CDR2 SNEGSKA (reference sequence). This CDR3 reads CSALLTGGSNEQFF. The CDR3 DNA is TGCAGTGCCCTATTGACGGGAGGGTCGAATGAGCAGTTCTTC.

This clonotype was seen more than once but under ten times. The V gene is TRBV7-8, the J gene TRBJ1-6, with 9 bases lining up with TRBD1. The CDR3 extends over 15 amino acids. Germline lookup yields CDR1 SGHVS and CDR2 FQNEAQ. J gave up 9 bases and V 4 bases, and 7 bases lay outside the gene matches. CDR3 DNA: TGTGCCAGCAGCTCCGGACAGGGGAGGGCTTCACCCCTCCACTTT. It translates to CASSSGQGRASPLHF.

V is TRBV3-2 and J is TRBJ2-5; the table's D call, TRBD1, has no DNA check behind it. TRBV3-2 is shown as a pseudogene. The CDR3 contains 22 residues. For the CDR3, the DNA is TGTGCCAGCAGCCAAGAATCGACCGGGACAGGGAGTCTCCAGGCGGGGCAAGAGACCCAGTACTTC. Translation: CASSQESTGTGSLQAGQETQYF.

This clonotype was found a few times. Being one base from a much bigger clone, this may be a read error. This chain uses TRBV7-9 with TRBJ2-5, with 7 bases that match TRBD1. The CDR3 is 14 residues long. Trimming at V came to 5 bases and at J to 4 bases, leaving 7 bases not matched to a gene. The V gene's germline CDR1 is SEHNR and CDR2 FQNEAQ (reference sequence). CDR3 in DNA: TGTGCCAGCAGCAGCAGCAGGGGGAGAGAGACCCAGTACTTC. Protein: CASSSSRGRETQYF.

The chain is built from TRBV6-5 and TRBJ2-5, with TRBD2 as a possible D gene (7 bases). This CDR3 is built from 16 residues. V gave up 6 bases and J gave up 2 bases, with 19 bases separating them. Germline assignment: CDR1 MNHEY and CDR2 SVGAGI. The CDR3 protein is CASSPLNRGGQETQYF. The CDR3 nucleotides are TGTGCCAGCAGCCCTCTGAATAGGGGGGGGCAAGAGACCCAGTACTTC.

On this clonotype: This may come from a read error, since a much larger clone is one base off. This rearrangement joins TRBV7-9 to TRBJ1-1, with D tentatively TRBD1 (6 bases). CDR1 SEHNR and CDR2 FQNEAQ come from the germline V gene (reference sequence). This CDR3 spans 12 amino acids. The CDR3 sequence is CAGLQGDTVAFF. The CDR3 DNA sequence: TGTGCCGGATTACAGGGTGACACTGTAGCTTTCTTT.

The chain combines TRBV4-3 with TRBJ2-2; the D gene could be TRBD1 or TRBD2 (5 bases each). CDR1 is LGHNA, CDR2 YSLEER, per germline. V was pared by 4 bases and J by 1 base, with 10 bases between. The CDR3 loop spans 15 amino acids. DNA of the CDR3: TGCGCCAGCAGCCTCGGGACGGTGAACACCGGGGAGCTGTTTTTT. This encodes CASSLGTVNTGELFF.

This clonotype showed up just a few times. CDR3 bases: TGTGCCAGCAGCCTCTCTAGCGGGGGGGCCGGAGATACGCAGTATTTT. Its protein product is CASSLSSGGAGDTQYF. The gene calls are TRBV4-2 and TRBJ2-3, with 12 bases lining up with TRBD2. In germline, CDR1 is LGHNA, CDR2 YNFKEQ. V shed 4 bases and J 5 bases; nucleotides not matched to a gene: 7. The CDR3 extends over 16 amino acids.

A note on this clonotype: Given the absence of the conserved phenylalanine or tryptophan at the CDR3 end, a read error is likely. The rearrangement links TRBV5-1 to TRBJ1-6; D not certain. The CDR3 contains 16 residues. Germline V CDR1 and CDR2: SGHRS, YFSETQ. Trimming cost V 0 bases and J 7 bases, with 14 bases left between them. The CDR3 DNA reads as TGCGCCAGCAGCTTGGCGTCTGGCAACCAAAATTCACCCCTCCACTTA. Translating gives CASSLASGNQNSPLHL.

V gene TRBV5-1 combines with J gene TRBJ2-5; D uncertain. Looked up from germline, CDR1 is SGHRS and CDR2 is YFSETQ. The V end lost 5 bases, the J end lost 2 bases, and 7 bases lay between the germline ends. This CDR3 contains 12 residues. The CDR3 bases are TGCGCCAGCAGTCAACAGCAAGAGACCCAGTACTTC. Amino acid sequence: CASSQQQETQYF.

This clonotype was counted between two and nine times. The V call is TRBV10-1, the J call TRBJ2-1; 11 bases are shared with TRBD1. V shed 3 bases and J 7 bases; nucleotides not matched to a gene: 5. Germline-derived CDR1 and CDR2 are WNHNN and SYGVQD (reference sequence). The CDR3 length is 15 residues. The CDR3, as DNA: TGCGCCAGCAGTGACCGGGACAGGGGGTCGAATGAGCAGTTCTTC. Its translation: CASSDRDRGSNEQFF.

The rearrangement joins TRBV7-2 to TRBJ1-1; D possibly corresponds to TRBD1 (5 bases). The CDR3 length is 15 residues. Germline loops: CDR1 SGHTA, CDR2 FQGNSA. V lost 5 bases, J lost 8 bases, and 21 bases lay in between. DNA of the CDR3: TGTGCCAGCAGCCCCCGCCAGCTAATGAACAGGGAAGCTTTCTTT. It yields the protein CASSPRQLMNREAFF. Supplemented by reference TRBV7-2 and TRBJ1-1, the full variable domain reads GAGVSQSPSNKVTEKGKDVELRCDPISGHTALYWYRQSLGQGLEFLIYFQGNSAPDKSGLPSDRFSAERTGGSVSTLTIQRTQQEDSAVYLCASSPRQLMNREAFFGQGTRLTVV.

The V gene is TRBV30, the J gene TRBJ2-5; TRBD2 aligns across 8 bases. This CDR3 has 14 residues. The V gene end was trimmed by 6 bases and the J gene end by 5 bases; junction bases not matched to a gene: 11. CDR1 and CDR2 (germline): GTSNPN, SVGIG (reference sequence). CDR3 coding DNA: TGTGCCTGCAGTCAGGGGCGGGGGGTGGAGACCCAGTACTTC. This encodes CACSQGRGVETQYF.

This clonotype was recorded many times. The chain combines TRBV12-3 or TRBV12-4 with TRBJ1-1; no reliable D call. Deletions cut 2 bases from V and 7 bases from J, with 11 bases between. The CDR3 contains 13 residues. The CDR3 here is CASSLLEGLEAFF. CDR3 DNA: TGTGCCAGCAGTTTACTCGAGGGCCTTGAAGCTTTCTTT.

Remarks on this clonotype: The conserved final phenylalanine or tryptophan is absent from the CDR3, which likely points to a read error. The rearrangement joins TRBV7-9 to TRBJ1-2; perhaps TRBD1 as D (5 bases). This CDR3 has 15 residues. Trimming pared 0 bases from V and 1 base from J, leaving 9 bases between. Looked up from germline, CDR1 is SEHNR and CDR2 is FQNEAQ (reference sequence). DNA for the CDR3: TGTGCCAGCAGCTTAGCGGGACCCAGTAACTATGGCTACACCTGC. Amino acids: CASSLAGPSNYGYTC.